These 14 T cell receptor beta chains originate from one sample sequenced in a study of early T cells in non-severe SARS-CoV-2 infection. TCRdb itself ran the 5' RACE reads through MiXCR, one entry per CDR3 protein. The top ten clones hold approximately 4% of a sample with about 110,000 distinct CDR3 sequences, roughly 12% of them seen once. The material sequenced was whole blood, taken at baseline. The receptors here all came from an adult who was a healthcare worker with PCR-confirmed SARS-CoV-2 infection or an uninfected control (not recorded which).

This clonotype was observed a few times. The chain has TRBV30 and TRBJ1-3; no clear D gene. This CDR3 is built from 15 residues. V dropped 2 bases and J dropped 1 base, with 12 bases sitting between them. CDR1 is GTSNPN, CDR2 SVGIG, per germline (reference sequence). The CDR3 loop reads CAWSMRVPSGNTIYF. The CDR3 DNA is TGTGCCTGGAGTATGAGGGTGCCGTCTGGAAACACCATATATTTT.

J is TRBJ1-6 and V is TRBV7-2; 7 nucleotides agree with TRBD1. The CDR3 is made up of 18 amino acids. V was pared by 5 bases and J by 0 bases, with 10 bases of the junction left unmatched. Germline V gene sequence: CDR1 SGHTA, CDR2 FQGNSA. The CDR3 loop reads CASSVPGQRSSYNSPLHF. The CDR3 bases are TGTGCCAGCAGCGTTCCGGGACAGAGGAGCTCCTATAATTCACCCCTCCACTTT.

This clonotype has only a few counts. The rearrangement links TRBV20-1 to TRBJ2-2, with 10 bases that match TRBD2. From germline, CDR1 is DFQATT and CDR2 SNEGSKA (reference sequence). The V and J ends lost 0 bases and 3 bases, in that order; junction bases with no gene match: 1. The CDR3 has 15 residues. CDR3 residues: CSARDGTSDTGELFF. The CDR3 nucleotides are TGCAGTGCTAGAGACGGGACTAGCGACACCGGGGAGCTGTTTTTT.

This clonotype occurred a few times. The rearrangement links TRBV7-9 to TRBJ2-1; 14 bases fit TRBD2. The CDR3 length is 17 residues. Germline V gene sequence: CDR1 SEHNR, CDR2 FQNEAQ (reference sequence). Germline trimming cut 3 bases from V and 2 bases from J; bases unmatched to any gene: 3. The CDR3: CASSLGLAGVAYNEQFF. The CDR3 DNA follows: TGTGCCAGCAGCTTGGGACTAGCGGGAGTGGCCTACAATGAGCAGTTCTTC.

This rearrangement joins TRBV7-2 to TRBJ2-1, with D uncertain. Germline assignment: CDR1 SGHTA and CDR2 FQGNSA. V lost 1 base and J 2 bases, leaving 9 bases between the germline ends. The CDR3 runs to 15 residues. CDR3 region: CASSLDFQPYNEQFF. The CDR3 DNA reads as TGTGCCAGCAGCTTAGACTTTCAACCCTACAATGAGCAGTTCTTC.

This clonotype came up many times. The chain carries TRBV7-9 and TRBJ1-6; 8 bases agree with TRBD1. This CDR3 is built from 14 residues. The germline V gene has CDR1 SEHNR and CDR2 FQNEAQ (reference sequence). Trimming at V came to 4 bases and at J to 6 bases, leaving 2 bases not matched to a gene. This chain's CDR3 is CASSSDRGNSPLHF. In nucleotides, the CDR3 is TGTGCCAGCAGCTCCGACAGGGGTAATTCACCCCTCCACTTT.

This clonotype was counted ten times or more. CDR3 residues: CASSAGTGANYGYTF. The CDR3 coding sequence is TGTGCCAGCAGCGCCGGGACAGGGGCTAACTATGGCTACACCTTC. This chain links TRBV12-3 or TRBV12-4 with TRBJ1-2; 10 bases match TRBD1. The CDR3 extends over 15 amino acids. Trimming at V came to 6 bases and at J to 0 bases, leaving 4 bases not matched to a gene.

The rearrangement uses TRBV12-3 or TRBV12-4 and TRBJ2-3; TRBD2 is a possible D gene (6 bases). The CDR3 runs 15 residues. V gave up 2 bases and J gave up 4 bases, with 13 bases separating them. The CDR3 DNA reads as TGTGCCAGCAGTTTATTCGGGGCTAGCGCAGATACGCAGTATTTT. Its translation: CASSLFGASADTQYF.

This clonotype was seen ten or more times. This chain connects TRBV20-1 to TRBJ2-7; 8 bases fit TRBD2. Trimming at V came to 6 bases and at J to 0 bases, leaving 10 bases not matched to a gene. This CDR3 has 15 residues. Germline V gene sequence: CDR1 DFQATT, CDR2 SNEGSKA (reference sequence). The CDR3 sequence: CSANHRLASSYEQYF. The CDR3 DNA sequence: TGCAGTGCAAACCATCGACTAGCGAGCTCCTACGAGCAGTACTTC.

The table lists this clonotype with many counts. CDR3 sequence: CASSSLSQAAYNEQFF. The DNA of the CDR3 is TGTGCCAGCAGCTCCCTATCGCAGGCAGCTTACAATGAGCAGTTCTTC. This chain links TRBV7-3 with TRBJ2-1; D remains unclear. Germline values: CDR1 SGHTA, CDR2 FQGTGA. The V end was cut by 4 bases, the J end by 4 bases, with 17 bases between. The length of the CDR3 is 16 residues.

This clonotype was seen a handful of times. V and J are TRBV7-8 and TRBJ1-2; D unresolved. The germline V and J ends were trimmed by 5 bases and 2 bases, with 9 bases remaining between them. Germline CDR1 and CDR2: SGHVS and FQNEAQ. The CDR3 runs to 13 residues. CDR3: CASSHSLNYGYTF. The CDR3 DNA sequence: TGTGCCAGCAGCCACAGCCTAAACTATGGCTACACCTTC. The whole variable domain, filled in from reference TRBV7-8 and TRBJ1-2, reads GAGVSQSPRYKVAKRGQDVALRCDPISGHVSLFWYQQALGQGPEFLTYFQNEAQLDKSGLPSDRFFAERPEGSVSTLKIQRTQQEDSAVYLCASSHSLNYGYTFGSGTRLTVV.

This clonotype was seen more than once but under ten times. V usage is TRBV19 and J usage is TRBJ2-5; D gene uncertain. This CDR3 region has 14 residues. Per germline, CDR1 LNHDA and CDR2 SQIVND (reference sequence). V lost 1 base to trimming and J lost 1 base, with 7 bases between them. The CDR3 protein is CASSIGTVQETQYF. CDR3 coding DNA: TGTGCCAGTAGTATAGGAACAGTCCAAGAGACCCAGTACTTC.

The V call is TRBV7-9, the J call TRBJ2-2; D might be TRBD2 (6 bases). This CDR3 is 15 amino acids long. V was pared by 5 bases and J by 9 bases, with 19 bases between. Germline loops: CDR1 SEHNR, CDR2 FQNEAQ (reference sequence). The CDR3: CASSPLGGVDRELFF. The CDR3 coding sequence is TGTGCCAGCAGCCCCCTCGGGGGAGTGGACCGGGAGCTGTTTTTT.

This clonotype was counted at least ten times. The rearrangement links TRBV7-2 to TRBJ2-7; no reliable D call. V dropped 1 base and J dropped 4 bases, with 5 bases sitting between them. Per germline, CDR1 SGHTA and CDR2 FQGNSA. CDR3 length: 12 amino acids. CDR3 in DNA: TGTGCCAGCAGCTTAGTTATTTACGAGCAGTACTTC. Translation gives CASSLVIYEQYF.